Listed here are 19 T cell receptor beta chains from one sample, sequenced in a study of blood T cell repertoires in COVID-19. The data were produced by immunoSEQ multiplex PCR, yet TCRdb's version contains in-frame clones alone and is incomplete. In the table there are approximately 250,000 clones, more than 75% of which are singletons. Input material: peripheral blood. These receptors originate from a woman aged 60-75 years with COVID-19, enrolled during active disease.

This chain joins TRBV5-1 and TRBJ1-1, with D unresolved. The CDR3 consists of 14 residues. Germline V lookup: CDR1 SGHRS, CDR2 YFSETQ. Trimming cost V 0 bases and J 2 bases, with 8 bases left between them. The DNA of the CDR3 is TGCGCCAGCAGCTTGGGGAGAGGTAACACTGAAGCTTTCTTT. Amino acid sequence: CASSLGRGNTEAFF.

This chain links TRBV19 with TRBJ2-1, with TRBD2 identical over 12 bases. Trimming cost V 4 bases and J 5 bases; bases outside gene matches: 6. This CDR3 spans 16 amino acids. The germline V gene encodes CDR1 LNHDA and CDR2 SQIVND (reference sequence). CDR3 region: CASSRSGLAGNNEQFF. CDR3 sequence (DNA): TGTGCCAGTAGTAGATCTGGACTAGCGGGAAACAATGAGCAGTTCTTC.

The V call is TRBV7-9, the J call TRBJ1-2; perhaps TRBD1 as D (5 bases). This CDR3 is built from 15 residues. Germline V gene sequence: CDR1 SEHNR, CDR2 FQNEAQ (reference sequence). The V end was cut by 4 bases, the J end by 7 bases, with 19 bases between. The DNA for the CDR3 is TGTGCCAGCAGCTCCCGGAGGGCAGGGCGAGGTGGCTACACCTTC. It specifies CASSSRRAGRGGYTF.

V and J are TRBV19 and TRBJ1-1; 8 bases map to TRBD1. Germline V gene lookup returns CDR1 LNHDA and CDR2 SQIVND (reference sequence). V was pared by 9 bases and J by 2 bases, with 8 bases of the junction left unmatched. This CDR3 comprises 14 residues. CDR3 sequence reads: CASTSDRDNTEAFF. CDR3 bases: TGTGCCAGCACCTCGGACAGGGACAACACTGAAGCTTTCTTT.

The V call is TRBV2, the J call TRBJ2-3, with 8 bases fitting TRBD2. Germline CDR1 SNHLY, CDR2 FYNNEI. The CDR3 covers 14 residues. J was trimmed by 0 bases and V by 11 bases; bases with no gene match: 7. The CDR3 sequence: CAGAGGVSTDTQYF. Written as DNA, the CDR3 is TGTGCCGGGGCGGGGGGAGTTAGCACAGATACGCAGTATTTT.

The chain employs TRBV6-2 or TRBV6-3 and TRBJ1-2; D gene ambiguous. Trimming pared 6 bases from V and 2 bases from J, leaving 10 bases between. The CDR3 is 13 residues long. From germline, CDR1 is MNHEY and CDR2 SVGEGT. The CDR3 loop reads CASSPTPNYGYTF. Here the CDR3 DNA reads TGTGCCAGCAGCCCCACACCCAACTATGGCTACACCTTC.

The rearrangement joins TRBV7-9 to TRBJ1-2, with D hard to call. In germline, CDR1 is SEHNR, CDR2 FQNEAQ (reference sequence). V was cut by 5 bases and J by 8 bases, with 15 bases left in between. CDR3 length: 13 amino acids. The CDR3 region is CASSIDYGRGYTF. Here the CDR3 DNA reads TGTGCCAGCAGCATCGACTATGGGCGCGGCTACACCTTC.

CDR3 nucleotide sequence: TGTGCCAGCAGTTTATTTGGCAGGGAGGGAAATCAGCCCCAGCATTTT. Amino acid sequence: CASSLFGREGNQPQHF. The rearrangement joins TRBV27 to TRBJ1-5; possible D gene TRBD1, 5 bases. The CDR3 is 16 amino acids. Trimming pared 1 base from V and 4 bases from J, leaving 14 bases between. Per the germline V gene, CDR1 is MNHEY and CDR2 is SMNVEV (reference sequence).

The chain recombines TRBV7-9 with TRBJ1-3, with D uncertain. The germline gives CDR1 SEHNR, CDR2 FQNEAQ (reference sequence). The V end lost 5 bases, the J end lost 4 bases, and 3 bases lay between the germline ends. The CDR3 spans 11 residues. The CDR3 loop is CASSLGNTIYF. CDR3 bases: TGTGCCAGCAGCCTGGGAAACACCATATATTTT.

This chain connects TRBV6-6 to TRBJ1-2; TRBD1 aligns across 9 bases. The CDR3 is made up of 16 amino acids. CDR1 is MNHNY, CDR2 SVGAGI, per germline (reference sequence). The V and J ends lost 5 bases and 4 bases, in that order; junction bases with no gene match: 11. DNA of the CDR3: TGTGCCAGCAGTCGAGATCGGACAGGGGACGCCTATGGCTACACCTTC. Its protein is CASSRDRTGDAYGYTF.

This rearrangement joins TRBV10-3 to TRBJ2-1, with TRBD2 identical over 7 bases. Germline V gives CDR1 ENHRY, CDR2 SYGVKD. Unmatched junction bases numbered 11, after V lost 0 bases and J lost 0 bases. CDR3 size: 19 residues. CDR3 in DNA: TGTGCCATCAGTGAGTCGGGCGCGGGAGCCTCCCCCTCCTACAATGAGCAGTTCTTC. Its translation is CAISESGAGASPSYNEQFF.

This clone came up a few times. The chain uses TRBV7-3 and TRBJ1-1, with 12 bases matching TRBD1. Losses at the gene ends were 5 bases for V and 7 bases for J; bases not matched to a gene: 8. Per the germline V gene, CDR1 is SGHTA and CDR2 is FQGTGA. This CDR3 comprises 15 residues. CDR3 protein: CASSAGQGATDEAFF. CDR3 DNA: TGTGCCAGCAGCGCGGGACAGGGGGCGACAGATGAAGCTTTCTTT. The entire variable domain, with the rest obtained from reference TRBV7-3 and TRBJ1-1, is as follows: GAGVSQTPSNKVTEKGKYVELRCDPISGHTALYWYRQSLGQGPEFLIYFQGTGAADDSGLPNDRFFAVRPEGSVSTLKIQRTERGDSAVYLCASSAGQGATDEAFFGQGTRLTVV.

This sequence joins TRBV2 and TRBJ1-2; D might be TRBD1 (5 bases). The ends were cut back, 9 bases at V and 2 bases at J, with 13 bases in the middle. CDR3 size: 13 residues. CDR1 SNHLY and CDR2 FYNNEI come from the germline V gene. In DNA, the CDR3 is TGTGCCAGGGACCGGGGGAAGAACTATGGCTACACCTTC. Amino acid sequence: CARDRGKNYGYTF.

The chain links TRBV30 to TRBJ2-7, with D uncertain. V was trimmed by 7 bases and J by 0 bases, leaving 10 bases between them. CDR3 size: 12 residues. Germline assignment: CDR1 GTSNPN and CDR2 SVGIG (reference sequence). The chain's CDR3 is CAYGPLSYEQYF. For the CDR3, the DNA is TGTGCCTATGGCCCTCTCTCCTACGAGCAGTACTTC.

This clone was seen only once. The chain employs TRBV27 and TRBJ2-5; 8 positions match TRBD1. The CDR3 is 14 residues long. J was trimmed by 5 bases and V by 3 bases; bases with no gene match: 5. Germline CDR1 is MNHEY and CDR2 is SMNVEV (reference sequence). The CDR3 region is CASSLGTGRETQYF. CDR3 DNA: TGTGCCAGCAGTTTGGGGACAGGAAGGGAGACCCAGTACTTC.

This chain uses TRBV11-2 with TRBJ2-2, with D unclear. The CDR3 consists of 13 residues. Germline assignment: CDR1 SGHAT and CDR2 FQNNGV. V was clipped by 1 base and J by 11 bases, with 11 bases between them. The CDR3 nucleotides read TGTGCCAGCAGCTTAGGTGAAAACACCGAGCTGTTTTTT. Its protein product is CASSLGENTELFF.

This clone came up a few times. The chain joins TRBV5-5 to TRBJ2-3, with D possibly matching TRBD1 (6 bases). There are 13 residues in the CDR3. Germline-derived CDR1 and CDR2 are SGHKS and YYEKEE (reference sequence). The ends were cut back, 4 bases at V and 9 bases at J, with 15 bases in the middle. The CDR3, as DNA: TGTGCCAGCAGCATCAGGGGTTTAGCCACGCAGTATTTT. Translating it yields CASSIRGLATQYF.

The gene calls are TRBV15 and TRBJ2-7; no clear D. This CDR3 region has 16 residues. Germline V gives CDR1 LNHNV, CDR2 YYDKDF (reference sequence). V was clipped by 0 bases and J by 3 bases, with 15 bases between them. The CDR3 loop is CATSRDLGVAYYEQYF. CDR3 nucleotides: TGTGCCACCAGCAGAGATCTCGGTGTAGCTTACTACGAGCAGTACTTC.

This sequence joins TRBV5-1 and TRBJ2-3; D not certain. The ends were cut back, 4 bases at V and 0 bases at J, with 18 bases in the middle. This CDR3 is 17 amino acids long. Germline lookup yields CDR1 SGHRS and CDR2 YFSETQ. CDR3 DNA sequence: TGCGCCAGCAGCCCCCCTCCGAGTATAGCTAGCACAGATACGCAGTATTTT. Its protein product is CASSPPPSIASTDTQYF.